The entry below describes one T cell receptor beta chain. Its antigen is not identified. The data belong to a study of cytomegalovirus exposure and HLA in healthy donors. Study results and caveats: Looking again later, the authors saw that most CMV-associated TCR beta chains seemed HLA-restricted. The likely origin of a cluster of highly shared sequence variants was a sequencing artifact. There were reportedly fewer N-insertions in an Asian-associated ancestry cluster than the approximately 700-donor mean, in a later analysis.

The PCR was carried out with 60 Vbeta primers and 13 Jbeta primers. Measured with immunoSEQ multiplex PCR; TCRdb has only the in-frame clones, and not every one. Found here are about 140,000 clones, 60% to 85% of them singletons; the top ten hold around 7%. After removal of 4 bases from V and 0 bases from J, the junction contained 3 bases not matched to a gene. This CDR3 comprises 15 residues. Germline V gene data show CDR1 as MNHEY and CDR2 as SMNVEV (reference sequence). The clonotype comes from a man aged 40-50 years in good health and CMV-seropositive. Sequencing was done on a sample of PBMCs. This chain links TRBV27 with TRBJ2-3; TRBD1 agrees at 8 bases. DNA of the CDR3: TGTGCCAGCAGTTCCCCAGGGGGCAGCACAGATACGCAGTATTTT. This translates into CASSSPGGSTDTQYF.